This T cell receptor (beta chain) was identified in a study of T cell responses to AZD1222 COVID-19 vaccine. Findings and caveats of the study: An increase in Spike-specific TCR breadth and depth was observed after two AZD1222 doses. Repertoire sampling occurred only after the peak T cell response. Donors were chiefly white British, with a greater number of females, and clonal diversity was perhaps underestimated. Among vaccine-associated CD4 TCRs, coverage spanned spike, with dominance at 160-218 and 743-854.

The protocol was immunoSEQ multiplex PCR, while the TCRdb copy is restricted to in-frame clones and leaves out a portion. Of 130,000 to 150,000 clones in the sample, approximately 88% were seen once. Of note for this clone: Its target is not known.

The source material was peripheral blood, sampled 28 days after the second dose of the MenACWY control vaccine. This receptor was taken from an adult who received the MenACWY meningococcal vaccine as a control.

The CDR3 region is CSVSEGAQPQHF. In DNA form, the CDR3 reads TGCAGCGTTTCCGAAGGCGCTCAGCCCCAGCATTTT. The J gene is TRBJ1-5, the V gene TRBV29-1; D not certain. The CDR3 extends over 12 amino acids. V was pared by 5 bases and J by 6 bases, with 11 bases between. Per the germline V gene, CDR1 is SQVTM and CDR2 is ANQGSEA.